The clone carrying this T cell receptor (beta chain) came up a few times. This sample is drawn from a study of T-cell reconstitution after alpha-beta-depleted transplantation in children. Preparation of the TCRbeta library used unique molecular identifiers. TCRdb called the PCR reads again in MiXCR, with one record for every CDR3 protein. The table lists nearly 550,000 distinct CDR3 sequences, about a sixth of them singletons. V lost 0 bases and J 8 bases, leaving 16 bases between the germline ends. The CDR3 runs to 16 residues. Germline lookup yields CDR1 WSHSY and CDR2 SAAADI. The sequencing here drew on PBMCs from the stem cell graft donor, taken from the stem cell graft. This sequence joins TRBV10-2 and TRBJ1-4; a possible D gene is TRBD1 (5 bases). This TCR was sampled from a human donor who donated a stem cell graft to a child with acute lymphoblastic leukemia. This chain's CDR3 is CASSESAGAGGEKLFF. DNA of the CDR3: TGCGCCAGCAGTGAGTCGGCCGGGGCAGGAGGGGAAAAACTGTTTTTT.